The entry that follows covers one T cell receptor (beta chain) sequence. This sample stems from a study of blood T cell repertoires in COVID-19. Germline assignment: CDR1 SGHTA and CDR2 FQGNSA. The CDR3 loop spans 14 amino acids. V was trimmed by 5 bases and J by 3 bases, leaving 11 bases between them. TCRdb's copy holds only in-frame clones and misses some; the assay was immunoSEQ multiplex PCR. This table holds about 50,000 clones, more than 70% found once. Sequencing was carried out using peripheral blood. The sequence was obtained from a man in his sixties with acute or convalescent COVID-19. This chain uses TRBV7-2 with TRBJ2-1; D remains unclear. CDR3 residues: CASSHPGHYNEQFF. The DNA for the CDR3 is TGTGCCAGCAGCCACCCGGGTCACTACAATGAGCAGTTCTTC.